This is a list of T cell receptor beta chains from one sample in a study of blood T cell repertoires in COVID-19. This table comes from immunoSEQ multiplex PCR, and its TCRdb copy is limited to in-frame clones, with some not included. In the table there are 200,000 to 250,000 clones, 86% of which are singletons. Sequenced input: PBMCs or T cells enriched from blood (not recorded which). The source of these receptors is a woman aged 40 to 50 with acute COVID-19. Both conserved end residues are part of each CDR3. D genes are given only for firm matches. Clone size is given for some rows only: seen once, a few or many times, or a class if the clone is expanded.

d_call: NA; clone_size: NA; v_call: TRBV9; j_call: TRBJ2-2; cdr3_nt: TGTGCCAGCAGCCGAGGGACATGGACCGGGGAGCTGTTTTTT; cdr3_aa: CASSRGTWTGELFF
d_call: NA; clone_size: NA; v_call: TRBV18; j_call: TRBJ1-1; cdr3_nt: TGTGCCAGCTCACAAGGGGTGAACACTGAAGCTTTCTTT; cdr3_aa: CASSQGVNTEAFF
d_call: TRBD1; clone_size: NA; v_call: TRBV2; j_call: TRBJ1-5; cdr3_nt: TGTGCCAGCAGACAGTCCGGGACAGGGAATCAGCCCCAGCATTTT; cdr3_aa: CASRQSGTGNQPQHF
d_call: NA; clone_size: NA; v_call: TRBV5-1; j_call: TRBJ1-1; cdr3_nt: TGCGCCAGCAGCCGCCAAGAAGGGGGCACTGAAGCTTTCTTT; cdr3_aa: CASSRQEGGTEAFF
d_call: NA; clone_size: NA; v_call: TRBV7-8; j_call: TRBJ1-2; cdr3_nt: TGTGCCAGCAGCCGCTCCAGGGTTCGGGATGGCTACACCTTC; cdr3_aa: CASSRSRVRDGYTF
d_call: TRBD1; clone_size: NA; v_call: TRBV6-5; j_call: TRBJ1-1; cdr3_nt: TGTGCCAGCAGTACAGGGGGCGCGGGGAACACTGAAGCTTTCTTT; cdr3_aa: CASSTGGAGNTEAFF
d_call: NA; clone_size: NA; v_call: TRBV7-2; j_call: TRBJ1-5; cdr3_nt: TGTGCCAGCAGCTTAGCGCAGGGGAGCAATCAGCCCCAGCATTTT; cdr3_aa: CASSLAQGSNQPQHF
d_call: TRBD1; clone_size: few; v_call: TRBV30; j_call: TRBJ1-5; cdr3_nt: TGTGCCTGGAGTGCAGTCTCAGGGGGAGACAATCAGCCCCAGCATTTT; cdr3_aa: CAWSAVSGGDNQPQHF
d_call: TRBD1; clone_size: NA; v_call: TRBV29-1; j_call: TRBJ1-2; cdr3_nt: TGCAGCGTTCTACAGGGGGCGCCTGGCTACACCTTC; cdr3_aa: CSVLQGAPGYTF
d_call: NA; clone_size: NA; v_call: TRBV19; j_call: TRBJ1-1; cdr3_nt: TGTGCCAGTACCAGAGCAACAGGGCTGAACACTGAAGCTTTCTTT; cdr3_aa: CASTRATGLNTEAFF
d_call: NA; clone_size: NA; v_call: TRBV12-5; j_call: TRBJ1-5; cdr3_nt: TGTGCTAGTGGTGCTGACAGCCTCAATCAGCCCCAGCATTTT; cdr3_aa: CASGADSLNQPQHF
d_call: TRBD1; clone_size: once; v_call: TRBV7-9; j_call: TRBJ1-4; cdr3_nt: TGTGCCAGCAGCCATACCGGACAGGGAACAATTGAAAAACTGTTTTTT; cdr3_aa: CASSHTGQGTIEKLFF
d_call: NA; clone_size: NA; v_call: TRBV4-3; j_call: TRBJ1-2; cdr3_nt: TGCGCCAGCAGCCAGCGACAGGAGAGCTATGGCTACACCTTC; cdr3_aa: CASSQRQESYGYTF
d_call: TRBD2; clone_size: NA; v_call: TRBV5-1; j_call: TRBJ2-7; cdr3_nt: TGCGCCAGCAGCTTGGGGACTAGCGTCCTCTACGAGCAGTACTTC; cdr3_aa: CASSLGTSVLYEQYF
d_call: TRBD1; clone_size: once; v_call: TRBV5-1; j_call: TRBJ1-2; cdr3_nt: TGCGCCAGCAGCGGCCCGACAGGGGTGGATGGCTACACCTTC; cdr3_aa: CASSGPTGVDGYTF